This T cell receptor (beta chain) was observed in a study of T cells in Graves' hyperthyroidism and ophthalmopathy. In the study overall: Before treatment of any kind, peripheral blood was taken at initial diagnosis.

The source material, RNA transcripts, was used to amplify TCR beta CDR3 regions. First-round RT-PCR of the TCR CDR3 relied on the HTBI primer set. TCRdb used MiXCR to reprocess the multiplex PCR reads, holding one entry per CDR3 protein. This sample has 300,000 to 450,000 distinct CDR3 sequences, with 15% found just once. The CDR3 has 14 amino acids. The germline V gene encodes CDR1 MDHEN and CDR2 SYDVKM. V shed 8 bases, J shed 4 bases, and the junction held 9 bases outside the gene matches. Patients were excluded for uncontrolled infection, other autoimmune disease, pregnancy or lactation. In making diagnoses, clinical symptoms, serum thyroxine and TRAb, thyroid ultrasound and orbital computed tomography were all used.

Material for sequencing was blood. The source of this sequence is a woman in her 30s with Graves' hyperthyroidism. The V gene is TRBV28, the J gene TRBJ2-5, with 8 bases that match TRBD1. DNA of the CDR3: TGTGCCAGCCAGAGCCGGACAGGGAGAGAGACCCAGTACTTC. Amino acids: CASQSRTGRETQYF.